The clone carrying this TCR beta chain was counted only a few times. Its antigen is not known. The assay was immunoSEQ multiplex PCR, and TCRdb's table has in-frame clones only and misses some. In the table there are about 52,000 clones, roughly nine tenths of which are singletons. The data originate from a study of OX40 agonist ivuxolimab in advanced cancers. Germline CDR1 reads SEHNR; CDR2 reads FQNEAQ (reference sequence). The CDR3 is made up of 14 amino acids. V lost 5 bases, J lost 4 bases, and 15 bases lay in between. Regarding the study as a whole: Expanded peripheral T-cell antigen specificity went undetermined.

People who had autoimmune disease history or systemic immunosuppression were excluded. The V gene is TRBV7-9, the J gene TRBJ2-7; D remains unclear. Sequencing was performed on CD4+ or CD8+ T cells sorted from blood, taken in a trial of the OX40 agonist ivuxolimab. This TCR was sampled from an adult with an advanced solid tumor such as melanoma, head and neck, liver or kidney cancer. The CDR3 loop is CASSPPESVYEQYF. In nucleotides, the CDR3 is TGTGCCAGCAGCCCCCCCGAGAGTGTTTACGAGCAGTACTTC.